The entry below describes one TCR beta chain. An end of the junction does not agree with germline; a read error may underlie this. This sample was included in a study of blood T cell repertoires in COVID-19. Study-level background: The study drew acute and convalescent COVID-19 samples from the United States, Italy and Spain. PBMCs, B-cell-depleted T cells, or T cells were the source of the cDNA or gDNA that made up the material.

Original processing methods: Amplification of reference gene primers was used by the study to estimate nucleated cell counts. Profiling relied on immunoSEQ multiplex PCR, and the TCRdb table lists in-frame clones only, not all of them. The V and J calls and the clone size are those of that table, but D and trimming were determined from the DNA. The top ten clones hold 1.9% of a sample with over 200,000 clones, roughly nine tenths of them seen once. The CDR3 is 17 amino acids. Germline CDR1 reads SGHAT; CDR2 reads FQNNGV. The genes are TRBV11-2 and TRBJ1-3; 8 bases match TRBD1. Material for sequencing was peripheral blood. The TCR comes from a man aged 35 to 55 with active or convalescent COVID-19. The CDR3, as DNA: TGTGCCGGCAGCCGCAAGGCCACAGGGGGTCCTGGAAACACCATATATTTT. Its protein is CAGSRKATGGPGNTIYF.